These 31 T cell receptor beta chains originate from one sample sequenced in a study of identical twins. One entry per CDR3 protein results from TCRdb running MiXCR on the 5' RACE reads. The sample holds approximately 620,000 distinct CDR3 sequences, approximately 9% seen once. These same records also appear under a second study, on yellow fever vaccine responses in identical twins.

The specimen was PBMCs. The receptors come from a woman aged 18-29 years in good health.

The J gene is TRBJ2-1, the V gene TRBV7-6; a weak D match, TRBD1 (5 bases). Germline lookup yields CDR1 SGHVS and CDR2 FNYEAQ. The V and J ends lost 3 bases and 8 bases respectively, with 14 bases between them. The CDR3 runs to 14 residues. The CDR3 loop reads CASSLSPPGYEQFF. The CDR3 DNA is TGTGCCAGCAGCTTGTCCCCCCCAGGGTATGAGCAGTTCTTC.

The chain uses TRBV5-1 and TRBJ1-1; possible D gene TRBD1, 5 bases. Trimming removed 0 bases at V and 4 bases at J, with 13 bases between. The CDR3 extends over 15 amino acids. Germline V gene lookup returns CDR1 SGHRS and CDR2 YFSETQ. The DNA for the CDR3 is TGCGCCAGCAGCTTGGCCAACGGGGGAAGCACTGAAGCTTTCTTT. Its protein is CASSLANGGSTEAFF.

This clonotype was recorded at least ten times. This chain uses TRBV4-3 with TRBJ2-2; D uncertain. The CDR3 totals 16 residues. Germline V gene sequence: CDR1 LGHNA, CDR2 YSLEER. V lost 0 bases to trimming and J lost 2 bases, with 10 bases between them. The chain's CDR3 is CASSQDGPPNTGELFF. In nucleotides, the CDR3 is TGCGCCAGCAGCCAAGATGGTCCCCCAAACACCGGGGAGCTGTTTTTT.

This clonotype has just a few counts. The rearrangement uses TRBV5-4 and TRBJ2-2, with 9 bases fitting TRBD1. Losses at the gene ends were 0 bases for V and 5 bases for J; bases not matched to a gene: 5. CDR3 size: 16 residues. The V gene's germline CDR1 is SGHNT and CDR2 YYREEE (reference sequence). CDR3 sequence reads: CASSLGGQGRTGELFF. The CDR3, as DNA: TGTGCCAGCAGCTTGGGGGGACAGGGACGGACCGGGGAGCTGTTTTTT.

This clonotype has a count of ten or more. The chain recombines TRBV4-3 with TRBJ1-6, with TRBD1 as a possible D gene (5 bases). The CDR3 contains 16 residues. V was pared by 4 bases and J by 7 bases, with 17 bases between. The germline V gene encodes CDR1 LGHNA and CDR2 YSLEER. DNA for the CDR3: TGCGCCAGCAGCCGAACACCCCGGGACGGGAATTCACCCCTCCACTTT. It encodes CASSRTPRDGNSPLHF.

This clonotype was seen a few times. The chain carries TRBV5-5 and TRBJ1-1; 9 bases line up with TRBD1. Germline V gene lookup returns CDR1 SGHKS and CDR2 YYEKEE (reference sequence). V lost 0 bases, J lost 12 bases, and 12 bases stayed unmatched. The CDR3 length is 15 residues. The CDR3 DNA is TGTGCCAGCAGCTTGGAGTTGGGACAGGGACGAAAGACTTTCTTT. It yields the protein CASSLELGQGRKTFF.

This clonotype occurred a few times. The rearrangement joins TRBV7-2 to TRBJ1-5; no firm D call. The CDR3 sequence is 12 residues long. CDR1 is SGHTA and CDR2 is FQGNSA in the germline V gene. V was cut by 2 bases and J by 6 bases, with 5 bases left in between. CDR3 amino acids: CASSLRGQPQHF. CDR3 DNA sequence: TGTGCCAGCAGCTTAAGAGGTCAGCCCCAGCATTTT.

This clonotype was seen a few times. The CDR3 DNA reads as TGTGCCTGGAGTGGGGGACACCAGTTCTTC. This codes for CAWSGGHQFF. The gene calls are TRBV30 and TRBJ2-1, with a possible D match to TRBD1 (6 bases). Trimming stripped 1 base from V and 13 bases from J, with 8 bases between. CDR3 size: 10 residues. Germline CDR1 reads GTSNPN; CDR2 reads SVGIG (reference sequence). Full variable domain (outside the CDR3, taken from reference TRBV30 and TRBJ2-1): SQTIHQWPATLVQPVGSPLSLECTVEGTSNPNLYWYRQAAGRGLQLLFYSVGIGQISSEVPQNLSASRPQDRQFILSSKKLLLSDSGFYLCAWSGGHQFFGPGTRLTVL.

This clonotype was seen a few times. The chain links TRBV25-1 to TRBJ2-7; D not resolved. Germline V lookup: CDR1 MGHDK, CDR2 SYGVNS. V lost 4 bases and J 0 bases, leaving 10 bases between the germline ends. The CDR3 is made up of 14 amino acids. The CDR3 bases are TGTGCCAGCAGTGGTAGATGGGACTCCTACGAGCAGTACTTC. As protein: CASSGRWDSYEQYF.

This rearrangement joins TRBV30 to TRBJ1-1; no clear D gene. V lost 5 bases and J 1 base, leaving 11 bases between the germline ends. CDR1 and CDR2 from the germline V gene are GTSNPN and SVGIG (reference sequence). The CDR3 extends over 13 amino acids. CDR3 residues: CAWGPWGNTEAFF. The CDR3 coding sequence is TGTGCCTGGGGCCCATGGGGGAACACTGAAGCTTTCTTT.

The CDR3 nucleotides read TGTGCCAGCAGTTTAACTAGCCTCCAGCTCGCAGAGACCCAGTACTTC. It codes for CASSLTSLQLAETQYF. The chain combines TRBV27 with TRBJ2-5, with D perhaps matching TRBD2 (6 bases). The length of the CDR3 is 16 residues. The V end was cut by 2 bases, the J end by 4 bases, with 17 bases between. Germline values: CDR1 MNHEY, CDR2 SMNVEV (reference sequence).

Ten or more counts support this clonotype. The rearrangement joins TRBV7-9 to TRBJ2-7, with no clear D. This CDR3 contains 14 residues. Germline CDR1 reads SEHNR; CDR2 reads FQNEAQ (reference sequence). Trimming left V 5 bases short and J 5 bases short, with 16 bases between. The CDR3: CASSDRHGPNEQYF. For the CDR3, the DNA is TGTGCCAGCAGCGATCGACATGGACCGAACGAGCAGTACTTC.

The genes are TRBV5-1 and TRBJ2-7; maybe TRBD2 (6 bases). V was clipped by 2 bases and J by 6 bases, with 12 bases between them. The CDR3 loop spans 13 amino acids. Germline V gene lookup returns CDR1 SGHRS and CDR2 YFSETQ. The CDR3 reads CASSLRGNGEQYF. Here the CDR3 DNA reads TGCGCCAGCAGCTTACGGGGGAACGGCGAGCAGTACTTC.

There are a few counts of this clonotype. The chain uses TRBV5-1 and TRBJ2-1; the D call may be TRBD1 or TRBD2 (6 bases each). Looked up from germline, CDR1 is SGHRS and CDR2 is YFSETQ. V was pared by 1 base and J by 8 bases, with 10 bases between. CDR3 size: 13 residues. This chain's CDR3 is CASSLRGADEQFF. CDR3 nucleotides: TGCGCCAGCAGCTTGAGGGGGGCGGATGAGCAGTTCTTC.

V and J are TRBV12-3 or TRBV12-4 and TRBJ2-1; D is unclear. The CDR3 loop spans 16 amino acids. Trimming left V 3 bases short and J 0 bases short, with 12 bases between. The CDR3 region is CASSLVRRSSYNEQFF. The CDR3 coding sequence is TGTGCCAGCAGTTTGGTTCGCAGGAGCTCCTACAATGAGCAGTTCTTC.

This chain links TRBV7-2 with TRBJ2-3; D ambiguous. V lost 0 bases and J lost 7, with 11 bases in between. The germline gives CDR1 SGHTA, CDR2 FQGNSA. The CDR3 spans 14 residues. CDR3 bases: TGTGCCAGCAGCTTAGCAGGCGTTGGACATACGCAGTATTTT. Amino acid sequence: CASSLAGVGHTQYF.

This clonotype was found many times. This chain links TRBV7-2 with TRBJ2-2; D gene ambiguous. CDR1 is SGHTA and CDR2 is FQGNSA in the germline V gene. This CDR3 spans 15 amino acids. Trimming pared 8 bases from V and 4 bases from J, leaving 17 bases between. The CDR3 is CASGFAVTLTGELFF. The DNA of the CDR3 is TGTGCCAGCGGGTTCGCGGTGACTCTCACCGGGGAGCTGTTTTTT.

Here the CDR3 DNA reads TGCGCCAGCAGGGTTGTTGGGGCCAGGGAGGAGACCCAGTACTTC. It is translated as CASRVVGAREETQYF. This chain connects TRBV5-1 to TRBJ2-5; possibly TRBD1 or TRBD2 for D (5 bases each). This CDR3 is built from 15 residues. Germline values: CDR1 SGHRS, CDR2 YFSETQ. V shed 5 bases and J shed 5 bases, with 19 bases lying between them.

The genes are TRBV3-1 and TRBJ2-7, with D possibly TRBD1 on 6 matching bases. V lost 1 base, J lost 3 bases, and 19 bases lay in between. CDR1 is LGHDT and CDR2 is YNNKEL in the germline V gene (reference sequence). This CDR3 spans 17 amino acids. The CDR3 DNA reads as TGTGCCAGCAGCCAAGGGTCGCCGACAGGCCCGTACTACGAGCAGTACTTC. Amino acid sequence: CASSQGSPTGPYYEQYF.

This clonotype was seen repeatedly, ten times or more. The gene calls are TRBV20-1 and TRBJ2-1; the match to TRBD2 covers 11 bases. The germline V gene encodes CDR1 DFQATT and CDR2 SNEGSKA (reference sequence). The CDR3 totals 13 residues. The V and J ends lost 8 bases and 8 bases, in that order; junction bases with no gene match: 8. CDR3 residues: CSSTSGRFDEQFF. The CDR3 nucleotides are TGCAGTTCTACTAGCGGGAGATTTGATGAGCAGTTCTTC.

The chain links TRBV28 to TRBJ2-7; 12 positions match TRBD1. The CDR3 runs to 15 residues. V was clipped by 5 bases and J by 6 bases; unmatched bases: 8. Germline CDR1 and CDR2: MDHEN and SYDVKM. Written as DNA, the CDR3 is TGTGCCAGCAGTCCAACCGGGACAGGGGGCCGCGAGCAGTACTTC. It codes for CASSPTGTGGREQYF.

This chain joins TRBV24-1 and TRBJ1-1; D is unclear. Germline loops: CDR1 KGHDR, CDR2 SFDVKD. The CDR3 is 13 amino acids. V lost 3 bases and J 10 bases, leaving 14 bases between the germline ends. The CDR3 reads CATSDASTKPAFF. DNA of the CDR3: TGTGCCACCAGTGATGCCTCAACAAAGCCAGCTTTCTTT.

Ten or more counts support this clonotype. The chain is built from TRBV6-2 or TRBV6-3 and TRBJ1-5; TRBD1 is a possible D gene (5 bases). Germline-derived CDR1 and CDR2 are MNHEY and SVGEGT. CDR3 length: 15 residues. V lost 0 bases, J lost 5 bases, and 11 bases lay in between. In DNA form, the CDR3 reads TGTGCCAGCAGTTACTCCAGGGATATGCATCAGCCCCAGCATTTT. Its translation: CASSYSRDMHQPQHF.

In this sample, this clonotype turned up a few times. This chain connects TRBV7-9 to TRBJ1-1; weak D call: TRBD1 (6 bases). The ends were cut back, 4 bases at V and 1 base at J, with 10 bases in the middle. CDR3 size: 14 residues. Germline V gene data show CDR1 as SEHNR and CDR2 as FQNEAQ (reference sequence). The CDR3 here is CASSYPTGNTEAFF. The CDR3 nucleotides are TGTGCCAGCAGCTACCCGACAGGGAACACTGAAGCTTTCTTT. Together with reference TRBV7-9 and TRBJ1-1, the CDR3 gives the full variable domain: DTGVSQNPRHKITKRGQNVTFRCDPISEHNRLYWYRQTLGQGPEFLTYFQNEAQLEKSRLLSDRFSAERPKGSFSTLEIQRTEQGDSAMYLCASSYPTGNTEAFFGQGTRLTVV.

This clonotype occurred a few times. The genes are TRBV18 and TRBJ1-1, with D possibly matching TRBD1 (6 bases). This CDR3 comprises 14 residues. V was trimmed by 5 bases and J by 5 bases, leaving 15 bases between them. From germline, CDR1 is KGHSH and CDR2 LQKENI. CDR3 DNA: TGTGCCAGCTCATCCACAGGGAGTGGAACTGAAGCTTTCTTT. Encoded protein: CASSSTGSGTEAFF.

This clonotype was counted many times. The chain has TRBV7-2 and TRBJ2-7; D perhaps matches TRBD2 (5 bases). Germline V gene data show CDR1 as SGHTA and CDR2 as FQGNSA. The CDR3 has 13 amino acids. V lost 5 bases and J 2 bases, leaving 10 bases between the germline ends. In nucleotides, the CDR3 is TGTGCCAGCAGCAAAGGACTGCCCTACGAGCAGTACTTC. This sequence encodes CASSKGLPYEQYF.

The chain employs TRBV20-1 and TRBJ1-2; D is ambiguous. Germline values: CDR1 DFQATT, CDR2 SNEGSKA (reference sequence). V shed 1 base and J shed 5 bases, with 11 bases lying between them. CDR3 length: 13 residues. In DNA, the CDR3 is TGCAGTGCTAGAGCACCCATAGCGTATGGCTACACCTTC. Translation gives CSARAPIAYGYTF.

This clonotype was detected only a few times. The chain employs TRBV12-3 or TRBV12-4 and TRBJ1-5; D not resolved. The CDR3 extends over 12 amino acids. The V gene lost 6 bases and the J gene lost 3 bases, with 6 bases spanning the gap. The CDR3 DNA is TGTGCCAGCAGCGCCTTCAATCAGCCCCAGCATTTT. It translates to CASSAFNQPQHF.

This clonotype came up a few times. The chain joins TRBV10-1 to TRBJ2-4; D is perhaps TRBD1 (5 bases). V dropped 4 bases and J dropped 8 bases, with 18 bases sitting between them. Germline lookup yields CDR1 WNHNN and CDR2 SYGVQD (reference sequence). The CDR3 totals 15 residues. This chain's CDR3 is CASSASTGEMDIQYF. CDR3 nucleotide sequence: TGCGCCAGCAGTGCCTCCACAGGAGAGATGGACATTCAGTACTTC.

The rearrangement joins TRBV27 to TRBJ2-3, with TRBD1 matching over 7 bases. The CDR3 loop spans 14 amino acids. With V trimmed by 5 bases and J by 3 bases, 5 bases remained unmatched. CDR1 is MNHEY, CDR2 SMNVEV, per germline (reference sequence). CDR3 amino acids: CASSTRTGTDTQYF. In DNA form, the CDR3 reads TGTGCCAGCAGTACGCGGACAGGAACAGATACGCAGTATTTT.

This clonotype was counted ten times or more. The chain combines TRBV20-1 with TRBJ2-7; TRBD2 agrees at 13 bases. Germline CDR1 reads DFQATT; CDR2 reads SNEGSKA (reference sequence). V dropped 6 bases and J dropped 2; count of bases not matched to a gene: 4. This CDR3 has 14 residues. The CDR3 reads CSAKGLAGTYEQYF. For the CDR3, the DNA is TGCAGTGCGAAGGGACTAGCGGGAACCTACGAGCAGTACTTC.